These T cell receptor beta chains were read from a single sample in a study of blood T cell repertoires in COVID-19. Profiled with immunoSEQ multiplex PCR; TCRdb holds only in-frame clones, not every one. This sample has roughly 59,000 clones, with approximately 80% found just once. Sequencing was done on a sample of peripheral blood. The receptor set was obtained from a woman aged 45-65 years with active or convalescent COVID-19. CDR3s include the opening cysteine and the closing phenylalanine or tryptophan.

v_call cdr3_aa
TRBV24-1 CATSAPGSTGYGYTF
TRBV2 CASSAQGARQPQHF
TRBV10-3 CATSDRGWYGYTF
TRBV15 CATSRIPEAENIQYF
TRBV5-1 CASSPGQGGRLETQYF
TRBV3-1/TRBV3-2 CASSQADGRYEQYF
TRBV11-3 CASSLGSGTEETQYF
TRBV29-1 CSVTRGTGLSYEQYF
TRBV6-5 CASSLTGRDTEAFF
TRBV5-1 CASSSRDYEQYF
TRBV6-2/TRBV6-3 CASSYAGVEAFF
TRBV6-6 CATRVKNSPLHF
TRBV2 CASSVGLAGVETQYF
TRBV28 CASSRIGGTGYGYTF
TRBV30 CAWRGDRGQTKAFF
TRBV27 CASSFRGHQPQHF
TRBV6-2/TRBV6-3 CASSYYGTSSYEQYF
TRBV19 CASSAGDRQAKLFF
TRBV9 CASSVERDYSYEQYF
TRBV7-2 CASSPERLAGQETQYF
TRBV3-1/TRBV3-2 CASSIAGGSYEQYF
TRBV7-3 CASSFLFNTEAFF
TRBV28 CASSFKAGGYNEQFF
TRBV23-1 CASSQGPGGRSTGELFF
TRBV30 CAWNRFNYGYTF
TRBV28 CASSRGVGYTF
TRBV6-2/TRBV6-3 CASSYVIGTSRGYEQYF
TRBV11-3 CASSLGPGREEAETQYF
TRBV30 CAWSFGDQPQHF
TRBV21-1 CASSPPAAGGVNEKLFF
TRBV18 CASSPGQPSSYEQYF
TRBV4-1 CASSLTGNNEQFF
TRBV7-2 CASSPDRVATEAFF
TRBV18 CASSLPGGGSEAFF
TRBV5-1 CASRQGSVDTEAFF
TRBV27 CASSLVGQGRIYEQYF
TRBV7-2 CASSQGTSGPRVYEQYF
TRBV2 CASTADAYEQYF